This TCR beta chain comes out of a study of cytomegalovirus exposure and HLA in healthy donors. CDR1 SEHNR and CDR2 FQNEAQ come from the germline V gene (reference sequence). Trimming removed 1 base from V and 6 bases from J; junction bases left unmatched: 0. CDR3 length equals 13 residues. Study conclusions and caveats: It was found in a later analysis that first-cohort TCR clusters tended to co-occur in the 130 or so validation repertoires. 150 or so TCR beta chains were listed as cytomegalovirus-associated. According to reports, the classifier identified cytomegalovirus status with high specificity and sensitivity.

Using immunoSEQ multiplex PCR, the repertoire was profiled, and TCRdb retains in-frame clones only, with some absent. Among roughly 190,000 clones listed, about 84% were seen once. Note on this clone: What it binds is not known.

The sequenced sample consisted of PBMCs. The sequence derives from a woman between 18 and 29 years old in good health and CMV-seronegative. The genes are TRBV7-9 and TRBJ1-1, with 9 positions matching TRBD1. CDR3: CASSLDRGPEAFF. DNA of the CDR3: TGTGCCAGCAGCTTAGACAGGGGGCCTGAAGCTTTCTTT.